This T cell receptor (beta chain) was observed in a study of shared clonotypes between healthy human individuals. Generated by immunoSEQ multiplex PCR, the TCRdb table keeps only in-frame clones and is missing some. The sample has around 1,900,000 clones, approximately 92% seen once. This CDR3 comprises 15 residues. Trimming left V 3 bases short and J 0 bases short, with 6 bases between. The germline gives CDR1 MDHEN, CDR2 SYDVKM. CD45RO-negative cells were positively selected for CCR7, leaving out terminally differentiated effector memory CD45RA+ cells. The chain employs TRBV28 and TRBJ2-6; D uncertain. The sample was naive CD8+ T cells from PBMCs. This receptor was identified in a man aged 18 to 29 in good health. Some clones in this sample may be carry-over from other donors' samples. CDR3 loop: CASSFDLSGANVLTF. The CDR3 region has the DNA TGTGCCAGCAGTTTCGATCTCTCTGGGGCCAACGTCCTGACTTTC.